The clone carrying this T cell receptor (beta chain) was seen many times. The antigen is unknown. The germline V gene has CDR1 SGHRS and CDR2 YFSETQ. This CDR3 is 15 amino acids long. V gave up 4 bases and J gave up 4 bases, with 16 bases separating them. TCRdb re-called the RT-PCR reads with MiXCR, one entry per CDR3 protein. Of 450,000 to 600,000 distinct CDR3 sequences listed, about 17% were seen once; the top ten hold approximately 3%. The data were taken from a study of response to subunit inactivated influenza vaccine. Findings and limits, study-wide: The authors put forward the suggestion that each seasonal influenza vaccination may bring in only a limited number of new T cells.

The source was CD4+ T cells sorted from PBMCs, collected around 25 months after vaccination. This sequence joins TRBV5-1 and TRBJ2-3; the D gene could be TRBD1 or TRBD2 (5 bases each). This clonotype was sampled from a man in his fifties or sixties who received an inactivated influenza vaccine. The CDR3 sequence is CASSLGTSGPDTQYF. The CDR3 region has the DNA TGCGCCAGCAGCCTCGGGACCTCCGGGCCAGATACGCAGTATTTT.